Listed below are T cell receptor beta chains from one sample, sequenced in a study of shared clonotypes between healthy human individuals. Measured with immunoSEQ multiplex PCR; TCRdb has only the in-frame clones, and not every one. The data contain 2,500,000 or so clones, about 92% of them singletons. The sequencing input was naive CD4+ T cells sorted from blood. The receptors here all came from a man aged 18 to 35 in good health. Both conserved end residues are trimmed from each CDR3. Each record gives: clone size, V gene, CDR3 protein. Size is omitted from some rows. Given values are once, few, many or a class for expanded clones.

. | TRBV10-3 | AISVDSSSSGNTIY
. | TRBV5-4 | ASSLGQGILNEQF
. | TRBV7-3 | ASSREGETQY
. | TRBV4-3 | ASSLLHVNEKLF
few | TRBV30 | AWSAGTGGNSPLH
. | TRBV30 | AWTGQNSNQPQH
. | TRBV5-1 | ASSLTTSSYNEQF
. | TRBV9 | ASSVGFGSNQPQH
. | TRBV5-1 | ASSTRQGAETQY
. | TRBV6-5 | ASSYRRPIIETEAF
. | TRBV10-3 | AISESYINNSPLH
. | TRBV23-1 | ASSHPGPDGLGVDNEQF
. | TRBV2 | ASRESGANVLT
. | TRBV11-2 | ASSPTGQGEQY
. | TRBV28 | ASSEGGSPLH
. | TRBV7-9 | ASSYDSLNSPLH
. | TRBV2 | ASSPDTGELF
. | TRBV9 | ASSPGDATNEKLF
. | TRBV5-1 | ASTLGGAEKTQY
. | TRBV7-7 | ASSLGTGYRNTQY
once | TRBV11-2 | ASSSPPGGPRNEQF
. | TRBV19 | ASSIGAGGPPYNEQF